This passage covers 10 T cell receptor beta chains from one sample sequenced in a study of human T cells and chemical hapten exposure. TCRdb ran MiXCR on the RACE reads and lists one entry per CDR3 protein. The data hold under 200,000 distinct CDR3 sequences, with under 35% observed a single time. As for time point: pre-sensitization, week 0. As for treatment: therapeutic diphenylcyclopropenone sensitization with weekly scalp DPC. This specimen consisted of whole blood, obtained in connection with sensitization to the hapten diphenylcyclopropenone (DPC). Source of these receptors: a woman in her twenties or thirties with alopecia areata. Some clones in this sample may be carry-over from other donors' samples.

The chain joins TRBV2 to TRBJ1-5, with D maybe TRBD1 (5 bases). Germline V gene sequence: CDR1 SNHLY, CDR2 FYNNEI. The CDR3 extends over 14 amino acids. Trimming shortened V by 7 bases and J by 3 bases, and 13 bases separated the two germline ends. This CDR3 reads CASTFDRANQPQHF. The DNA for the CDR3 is TGTGCCAGCACTTTCGACAGAGCCAATCAGCCCCAGCATTTT. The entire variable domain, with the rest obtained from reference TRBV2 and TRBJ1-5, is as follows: EPEVTQTPSHQVTQMGQEVILRCVPISNHLYFYWYRQILGQKVEFLVSFYNNEISEKSEIFDDQFSVERPDGSNFTLKIRSTKLEDSAMYFCASTFDRANQPQHFGDGTRLSIL.

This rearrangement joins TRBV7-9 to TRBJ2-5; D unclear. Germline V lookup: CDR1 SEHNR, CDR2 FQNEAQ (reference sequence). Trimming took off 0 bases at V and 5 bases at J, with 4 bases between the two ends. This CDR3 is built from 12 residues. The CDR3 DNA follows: TGTGCCAGCAGCTTAGCGTGGGAGACCCAGTACTTC. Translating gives CASSLAWETQYF.

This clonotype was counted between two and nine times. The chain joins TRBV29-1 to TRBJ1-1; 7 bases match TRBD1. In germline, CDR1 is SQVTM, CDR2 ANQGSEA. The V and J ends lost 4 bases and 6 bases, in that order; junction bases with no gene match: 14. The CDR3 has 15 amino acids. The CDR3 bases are TGCAGCGTTGGGGACAGTAGCCGAGCGTTCCCTGAAGCTTTCTTT. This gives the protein CSVGDSSRAFPEAFF.

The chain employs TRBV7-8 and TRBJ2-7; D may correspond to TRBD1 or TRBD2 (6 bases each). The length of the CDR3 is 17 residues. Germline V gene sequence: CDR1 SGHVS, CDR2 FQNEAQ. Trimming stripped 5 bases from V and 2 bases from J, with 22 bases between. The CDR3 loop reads CASSPNLGRQGTYEQYF. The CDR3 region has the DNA TGTGCCAGCAGCCCTAACCTTGGGAGGCAGGGGACCTACGAGCAGTACTTC.

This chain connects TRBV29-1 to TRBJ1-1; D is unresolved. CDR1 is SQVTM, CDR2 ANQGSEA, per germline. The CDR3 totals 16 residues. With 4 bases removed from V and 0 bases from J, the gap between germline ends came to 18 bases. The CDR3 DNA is TGCAGCGTTGGGCCCCTACGGACGGTCATGAACACTGAAGCTTTCTTT. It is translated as CSVGPLRTVMNTEAFF.

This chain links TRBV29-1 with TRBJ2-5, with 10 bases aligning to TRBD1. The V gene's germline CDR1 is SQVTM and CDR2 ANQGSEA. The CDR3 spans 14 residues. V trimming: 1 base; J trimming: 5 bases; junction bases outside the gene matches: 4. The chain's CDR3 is CSVEGRDRGETQYF. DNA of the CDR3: TGCAGCGTTGAAGGGAGGGACAGGGGTGAGACCCAGTACTTC.

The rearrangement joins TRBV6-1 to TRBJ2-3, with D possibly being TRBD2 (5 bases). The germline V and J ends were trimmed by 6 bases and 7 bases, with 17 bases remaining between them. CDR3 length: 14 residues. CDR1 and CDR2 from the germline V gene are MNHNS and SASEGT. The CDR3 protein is CASRPTVTRNTQYF. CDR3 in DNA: TGTGCCAGCAGACCCACCGTAACTAGGAATACGCAGTATTTT.

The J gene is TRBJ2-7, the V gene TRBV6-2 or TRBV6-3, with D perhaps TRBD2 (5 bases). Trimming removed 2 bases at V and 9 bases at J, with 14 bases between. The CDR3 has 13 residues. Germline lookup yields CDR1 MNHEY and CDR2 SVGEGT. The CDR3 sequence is CASSYTVLASQYF. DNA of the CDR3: TGTGCCAGCAGTTACACGGTCCTAGCATCGCAGTACTTC.

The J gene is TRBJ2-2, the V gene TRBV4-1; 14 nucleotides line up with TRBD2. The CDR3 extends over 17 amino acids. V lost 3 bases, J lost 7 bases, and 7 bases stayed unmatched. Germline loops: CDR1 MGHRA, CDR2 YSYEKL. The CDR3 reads CASSHAGLAGVRGELFF. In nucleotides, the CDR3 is TGCGCCAGCAGCCACGCGGGACTAGCGGGAGTCCGCGGGGAGCTGTTTTTT.

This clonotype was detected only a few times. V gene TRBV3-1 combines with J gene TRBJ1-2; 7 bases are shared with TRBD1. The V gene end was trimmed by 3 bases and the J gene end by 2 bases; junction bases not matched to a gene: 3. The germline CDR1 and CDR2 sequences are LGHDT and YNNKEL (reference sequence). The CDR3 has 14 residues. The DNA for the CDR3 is TGTGCCAGCAGCCAGAAGACAGGGAACTATGGCTACACCTTC. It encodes CASSQKTGNYGYTF.